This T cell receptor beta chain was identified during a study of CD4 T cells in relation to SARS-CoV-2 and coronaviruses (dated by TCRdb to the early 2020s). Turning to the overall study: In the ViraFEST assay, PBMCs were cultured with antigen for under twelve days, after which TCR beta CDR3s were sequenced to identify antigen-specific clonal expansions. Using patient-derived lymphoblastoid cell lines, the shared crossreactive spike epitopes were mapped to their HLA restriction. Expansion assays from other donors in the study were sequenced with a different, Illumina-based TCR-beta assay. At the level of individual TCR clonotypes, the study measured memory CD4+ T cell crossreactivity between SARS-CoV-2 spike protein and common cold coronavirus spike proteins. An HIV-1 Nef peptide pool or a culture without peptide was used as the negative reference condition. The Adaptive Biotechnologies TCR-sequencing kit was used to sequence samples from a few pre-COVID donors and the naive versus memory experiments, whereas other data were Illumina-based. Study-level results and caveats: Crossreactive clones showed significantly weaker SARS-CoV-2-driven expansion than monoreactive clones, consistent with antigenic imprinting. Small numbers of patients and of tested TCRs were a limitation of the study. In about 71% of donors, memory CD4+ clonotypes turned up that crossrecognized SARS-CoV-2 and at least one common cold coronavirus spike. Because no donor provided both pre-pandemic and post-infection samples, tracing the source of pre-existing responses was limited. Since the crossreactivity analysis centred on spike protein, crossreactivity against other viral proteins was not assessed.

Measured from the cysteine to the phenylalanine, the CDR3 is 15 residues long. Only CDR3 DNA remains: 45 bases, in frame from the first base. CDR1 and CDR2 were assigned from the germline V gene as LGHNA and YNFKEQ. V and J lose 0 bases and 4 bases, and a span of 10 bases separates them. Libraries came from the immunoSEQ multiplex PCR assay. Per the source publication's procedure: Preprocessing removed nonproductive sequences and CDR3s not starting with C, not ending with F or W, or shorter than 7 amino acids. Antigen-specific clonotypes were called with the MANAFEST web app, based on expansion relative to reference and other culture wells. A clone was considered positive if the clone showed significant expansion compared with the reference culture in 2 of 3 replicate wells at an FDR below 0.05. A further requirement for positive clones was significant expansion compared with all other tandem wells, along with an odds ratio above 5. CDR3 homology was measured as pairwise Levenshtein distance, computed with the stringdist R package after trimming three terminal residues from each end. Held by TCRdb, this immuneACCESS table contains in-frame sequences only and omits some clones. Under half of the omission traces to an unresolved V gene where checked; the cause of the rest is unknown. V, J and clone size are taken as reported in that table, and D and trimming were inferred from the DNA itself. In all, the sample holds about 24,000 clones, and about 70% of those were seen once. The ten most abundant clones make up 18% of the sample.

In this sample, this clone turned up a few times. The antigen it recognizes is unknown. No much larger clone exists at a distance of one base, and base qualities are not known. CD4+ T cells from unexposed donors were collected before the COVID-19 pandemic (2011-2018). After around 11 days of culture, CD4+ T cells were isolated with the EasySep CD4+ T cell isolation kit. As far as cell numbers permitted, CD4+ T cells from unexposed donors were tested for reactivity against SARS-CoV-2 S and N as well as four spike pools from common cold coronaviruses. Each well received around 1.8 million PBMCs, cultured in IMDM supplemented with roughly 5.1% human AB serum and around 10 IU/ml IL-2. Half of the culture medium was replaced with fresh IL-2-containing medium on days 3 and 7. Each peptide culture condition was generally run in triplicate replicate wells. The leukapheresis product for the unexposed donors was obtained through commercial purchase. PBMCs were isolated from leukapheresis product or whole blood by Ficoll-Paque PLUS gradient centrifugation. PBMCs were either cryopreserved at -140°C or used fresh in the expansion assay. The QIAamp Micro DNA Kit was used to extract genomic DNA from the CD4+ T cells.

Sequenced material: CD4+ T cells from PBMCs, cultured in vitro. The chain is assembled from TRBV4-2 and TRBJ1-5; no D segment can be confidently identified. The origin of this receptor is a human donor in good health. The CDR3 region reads CASSQDTQSNQPQHF. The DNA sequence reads TGTGCCAGCAGCCAAGATACACAGAGTAATCAGCCCCAGCATTTT.